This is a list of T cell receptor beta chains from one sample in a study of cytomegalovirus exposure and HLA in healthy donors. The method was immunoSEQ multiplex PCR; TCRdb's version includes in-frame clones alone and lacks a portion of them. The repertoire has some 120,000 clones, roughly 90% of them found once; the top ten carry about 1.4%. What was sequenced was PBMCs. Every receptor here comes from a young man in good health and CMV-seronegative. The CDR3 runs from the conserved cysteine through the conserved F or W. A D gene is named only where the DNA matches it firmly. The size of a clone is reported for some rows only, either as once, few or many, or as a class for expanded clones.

CARSLVCNTGELFF,TGTGCCAGAAGCTTGGTCTGTAACACCGGGGAGCTGTTTTTT,-,TRBV5-3,TRBJ2-2,-
CAWSKPGERSGSSNQPQHF,TGTGCCTGGAGTAAGCCAGGGGAGAGATCTGGTTCAAGCAATCAGCCCCAGCATTTT,-,TRBV30,TRBJ1-5,-
CARSLGGQGYEQYF,TGTGCCAGAAGCTTGGGAGGACAGGGCTACGAGCAGTACTTC,-,TRBV7-5,TRBJ2-7,-
CASSLTGGRAFF,TGTGCCAGCAGCTTGACAGGGGGTCGGGCTTTCTTT,TRBD1,TRBV5-4,TRBJ1-1,-
CASSHTLAGAVNEQFF,TGCGCCAGCAGCCACACCCTAGCGGGAGCCGTCAATGAGCAGTTCTTC,TRBD2,TRBV5-1,TRBJ2-1,-
CASSHRDFPDEQYF,TGCGCCAGCAGCCACCGGGACTTCCCTGACGAGCAGTACTTC,-,TRBV5-1,TRBJ2-7,once
CASKLAGAGHEQFF,TGTGCCAGCAAGTTAGCGGGAGCTGGGCATGAGCAGTTCTTC,TRBD2,TRBV27,TRBJ2-1,-
CATSSRDRAYEQYF,TGTGCCACCAGCAGCCGGGACAGGGCCTACGAGCAGTACTTC,TRBD1,TRBV15,TRBJ2-7,-
CASSQNVLLAGDNEQFF,TGTGCCAGCTCACAGAACGTCCTGTTAGCGGGAGACAATGAGCAGTTCTTC,TRBD2,TRBV18,TRBJ2-1,few
CASKTRVESTDTQYF,TGTGCCAGCAAAACTAGAGTCGAAAGCACAGATACGCAGTATTTT,-,TRBV27,TRBJ2-3,-
CASSKASGNEQFF,TGTGCCAGCAGCAAAGCTAGCGGAAATGAGCAGTTCTTC,TRBD2,TRBV9,TRBJ2-1,-
CASSEFAGENEQFF,TGTGCCAGCAGTGAATTTGCGGGAGAGAATGAGCAGTTCTTC,TRBD2,TRBV25-1,TRBJ2-1,-
CASSSQREGPIDEQFF,TGTGCCAGCAGTTCCCAGCGGGAGGGCCCCATCGATGAGCAGTTCTTC,TRBD2,TRBV27,TRBJ2-1,-
CATGDRDSQPQHF,TGTGCCACCGGGGACAGGGATTCTCAGCCCCAGCATTTT,TRBD1,TRBV10-3,TRBJ1-5,-
CASSLGTTGAYEQYF,TGCGCCAGCAGCTTGGGAACCACAGGCGCCTACGAGCAGTACTTC,-,TRBV5-1,TRBJ2-7,-
CASSVSGVYLDEQFF,TGTGCCAGTAGTGTTTCAGGGGTCTATCTGGATGAGCAGTTCTTC,-,TRBV19,TRBJ2-1,-
CASTLTGEAFF,TGTGCCAGCACCCTGACAGGAGAAGCTTTCTTT,-,TRBV7-9,TRBJ1-1,once
CASSLVSGIYEQYF,TGCGCCAGCAGCTTGGTTAGCGGGATCTACGAGCAGTACTTC,TRBD2,TRBV5-1,TRBJ2-7,-
CASSLRLGQGAYEQYF,TGTGCCAGCAGTTTACGGCTTGGACAGGGAGCCTACGAGCAGTACTTC,TRBD1,TRBV6-6,TRBJ2-7,-
CARGDANYGYTF,TGTGCCCGCGGAGACGCTAACTATGGCTACACCTTC,-,TRBV2,TRBJ1-2,-
CASSRDREFEAFF,TGTGCCAGCAGCAGGGACAGGGAATTTGAAGCTTTCTTT,TRBD1,TRBV7-6,TRBJ1-1,-
CASSPWTSGRAYNEQFF,TGTGCCAGCAGCCCTTGGACTAGCGGGAGGGCATACAATGAGCAGTTCTTC,TRBD2,TRBV5-6,TRBJ2-1,-
CASSLRLGVRGAFF,TGTGCCAGCAGCTTGCGGCTTGGGGTCCGGGGAGCTTTCTTT,-,TRBV5-4,TRBJ1-1,-
CSVVWTYSYEQYF,TGCAGCGTAGTGTGGACTTACTCCTACGAGCAGTACTTC,-,TRBV29-1,TRBJ2-7,-
CASSRGAGDTQYF,TGCGCCAGCAGCCGCGGAGCGGGAGATACGCAGTATTTT,-,TRBV4-1,TRBJ2-3,-
CASSPGQGNQPQHF,TGTGCCAGCTCACCGGGACAGGGCAATCAGCCCCAGCATTTT,TRBD1,TRBV18,TRBJ1-5,-
CASSRTSGSDEQFF,TGTGCCAGCAGCCGGACTAGCGGGAGTGATGAGCAGTTCTTC,TRBD2,TRBV11-2,TRBJ2-1,-
CASSPAGSSGSSEQFF,TGTGCCAGCAGCCCCGCCGGGTCTAGCGGGAGTTCTGAGCAGTTCTTC,TRBD2,TRBV6-4,TRBJ2-1,once
CASSDSSPTGGDTQYF,TGTGCCAGCAGTGACTCCTCCCCGACAGGGGGGGATACGCAGTATTTT,TRBD1,TRBV6-4,TRBJ2-3,-
CASSPIAWRGGDTQYF,TGTGCCAGCAGCCCCATAGCCTGGAGGGGAGGAGATACGCAGTATTTT,-,TRBV11-2,TRBJ2-3,-
CASSTGQGYEQYF,TGTGCCAGTAGTACCGGACAGGGCTACGAGCAGTACTTC,TRBD1,TRBV19,TRBJ2-7,-
CASSSGDRSYEQYF,TGTGCCAGCAGTTCCGGGGACAGATCCTACGAGCAGTACTTC,TRBD1,TRBV6-5,TRBJ2-7,-
CASSLGTGNTEAFF,TGTGCCAGCAGTTTGGGCACAGGGAACACTGAAGCTTTCTTT,-,TRBV27,TRBJ1-1,-
CAWSKFSAGELFF,TGTGCCTGGTCTAAATTTTCGGCCGGGGAGCTGTTTTTT,-,TRBV30,TRBJ2-2,-
CASSSSAAGTYEQYF,TGTGCCAGCAGTTCGTCCGCGGCCGGAACCTACGAGCAGTACTTC,-,TRBV27,TRBJ2-7,-
CASTLQGWDGYTF,TGTGCCAGTACCTTACAGGGCTGGGATGGCTACACCTTC,-,TRBV19,TRBJ1-2,-
CASEGQGNTGELFF,TGCGCCAGCGAGGGACAGGGGAACACCGGGGAGCTGTTTTTT,TRBD1,TRBV5-1,TRBJ2-2,-
CASSLPGMEADTQYF,TGCGCCAGCAGTTTACCGGGGATGGAGGCAGATACGCAGTATTTT,-,TRBV5-1,TRBJ2-3,-
CASSVAGAFLGTQYF,TGTGCCAGCAGCGTAGCGGGAGCCTTTTTGGGGACCCAGTACTTC,TRBD2,TRBV6-5,TRBJ2-5,-
CASESRVGEQYF,TGTGCCAGTGAAAGCAGGGTTGGCGAGCAGTACTTC,-,TRBV6-6,TRBJ2-7,-
CASSQEAGGTGELFF,TGTGCCAGCAGCCAAGAAGCGGGAGGCACCGGGGAGCTGTTTTTT,TRBD2,TRBV4-2,TRBJ2-2,many
CAWSVGLAGGTDTQYF,TGTGCCTGGAGTGTTGGGCTAGCGGGAGGCACAGATACGCAGTATTTT,TRBD2,TRBV30,TRBJ2-3,-
CASRVFVMNTEAFF,TGTGCCAGCCGGGTGTTTGTTATGAACACTGAAGCTTTCTTT,-,TRBV2,TRBJ1-1,once
CASSAWQGNYGYTF,TGTGCCAGCAGTGCTTGGCAGGGAAACTATGGCTACACCTTC,-,TRBV2,TRBJ1-2,few
CASSGPINNEQFF,TGTGCCAGTAGCGGGCCAATTAACAATGAGCAGTTCTTC,TRBD2,TRBV28,TRBJ2-1,-
CASSFRYRGLEDTEAFF,TGTGCCAGCAGCTTTAGGTACAGGGGGCTTGAGGACACTGAAGCTTTCTTT,TRBD1,TRBV7-9,TRBJ1-1,-
CASRDLADTDTQYF,TGTGCCAGCAGGGATCTAGCGGACACAGATACGCAGTATTTT,TRBD2,TRBV5-4,TRBJ2-3,once
CASSPIEGRSYEQYF,TGTGCCAGCTCACCAATAGAAGGCAGGTCCTACGAGCAGTACTTC,-,TRBV18,TRBJ2-7,-
CASRYGTPTDTQYF,TGCGCCAGCAGGTATGGGACTCCGACAGATACGCAGTATTTT,-,TRBV5-1,TRBJ2-3,-
CASSPRGTGGTSYEQYF,TGTGCCAGCAGCCCGCGGGGAACAGGGGGCACCTCCTACGAGCAGTACTTC,TRBD1,TRBV7-9,TRBJ2-7,-
CATKGYGGEAFF,TGTGCCACCAAGGGGTACGGAGGGGAAGCTTTCTTT,-,TRBV15,TRBJ1-1,-
CASSQEASGTYEQYF,TGTGCCAGCAGCCAAGAGGCTAGCGGAACCTACGAGCAGTACTTC,TRBD2,TRBV4-2,TRBJ2-7,-
CASSLKDRENSPLHF,TGTGCCAGCAGCCTCAAGGACAGGGAGAATTCACCCCTCCACTTT,TRBD1,TRBV7-6,TRBJ1-6,-